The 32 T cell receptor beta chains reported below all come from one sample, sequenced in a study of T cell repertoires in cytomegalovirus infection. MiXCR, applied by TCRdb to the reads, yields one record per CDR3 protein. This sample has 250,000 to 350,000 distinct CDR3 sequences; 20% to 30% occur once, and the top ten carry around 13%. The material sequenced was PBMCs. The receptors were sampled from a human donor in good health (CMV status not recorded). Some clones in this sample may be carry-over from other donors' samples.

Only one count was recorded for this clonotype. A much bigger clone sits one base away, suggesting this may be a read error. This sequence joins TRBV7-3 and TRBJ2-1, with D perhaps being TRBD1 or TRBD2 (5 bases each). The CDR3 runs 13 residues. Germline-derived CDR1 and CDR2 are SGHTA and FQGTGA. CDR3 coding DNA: TGTGCCACCAGCATGAGAGGGGCGGATGAGCAGTTCTTC. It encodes CATSMRGADEQFF.

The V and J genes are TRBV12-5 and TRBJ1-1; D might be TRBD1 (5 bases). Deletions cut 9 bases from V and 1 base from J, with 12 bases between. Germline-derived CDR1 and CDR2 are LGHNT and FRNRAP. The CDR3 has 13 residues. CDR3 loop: CASPRGANTEAFF. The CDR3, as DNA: TGTGCTAGCCCCCGGGGCGCGAACACTGAAGCTTTCTTT.

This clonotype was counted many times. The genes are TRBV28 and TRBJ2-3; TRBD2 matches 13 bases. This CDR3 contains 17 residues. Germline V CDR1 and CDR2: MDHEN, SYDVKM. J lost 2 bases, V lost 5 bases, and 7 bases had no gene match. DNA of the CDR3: TGTGCCAGCAGTCGGGGGACTAGCGGGACCTACACAGATACGCAGTATTTT. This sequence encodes CASSRGTSGTYTDTQYF.

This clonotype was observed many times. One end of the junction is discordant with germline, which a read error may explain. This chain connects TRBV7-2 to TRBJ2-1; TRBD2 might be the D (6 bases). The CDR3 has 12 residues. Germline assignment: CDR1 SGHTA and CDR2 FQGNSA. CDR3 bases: TGTGCCAGCAGCCAACAACCGGGACTGGCCCCCTTC. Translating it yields CASSQQPGLAPF.

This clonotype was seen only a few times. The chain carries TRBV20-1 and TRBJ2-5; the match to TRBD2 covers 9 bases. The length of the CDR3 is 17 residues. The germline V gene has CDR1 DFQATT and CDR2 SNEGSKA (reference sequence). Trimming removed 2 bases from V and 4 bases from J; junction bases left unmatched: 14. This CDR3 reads CSARQPRGGTSRETQYF. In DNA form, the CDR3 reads TGCAGTGCTAGACAACCGCGGGGAGGGACTAGCCGAGAGACCCAGTACTTC.

The DNA for the CDR3 is TGCAGTGCCAATACCCTAAGCGGGACCCTCGGGTTTGAGCAGTACTTC. Its protein product is CSANTLSGTLGFEQYF. The V and J genes are TRBV20-1 and TRBJ2-7, with 7 bases fitting TRBD2. Losses at the gene ends were 6 bases for V and 7 bases for J; bases not matched to a gene: 21. Germline V gives CDR1 DFQATT, CDR2 SNEGSKA (reference sequence). The CDR3 is 16 amino acids.

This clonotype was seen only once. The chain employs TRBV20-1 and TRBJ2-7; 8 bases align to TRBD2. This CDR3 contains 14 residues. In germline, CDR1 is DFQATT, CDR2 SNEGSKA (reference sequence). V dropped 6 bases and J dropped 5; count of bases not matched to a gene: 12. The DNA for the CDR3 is TGCAGTGCGGGGTCCGGGACTAGTGGCGACGAGCAGTACTTC. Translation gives CSAGSGTSGDEQYF.

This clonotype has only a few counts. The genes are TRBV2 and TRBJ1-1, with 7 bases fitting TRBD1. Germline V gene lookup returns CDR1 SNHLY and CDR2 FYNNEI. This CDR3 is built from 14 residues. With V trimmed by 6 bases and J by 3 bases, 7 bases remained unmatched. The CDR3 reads CASRQGTIYTEAFF. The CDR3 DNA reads TGTGCCAGCAGACAGGGGACCATTTACACTGAAGCTTTCTTT.

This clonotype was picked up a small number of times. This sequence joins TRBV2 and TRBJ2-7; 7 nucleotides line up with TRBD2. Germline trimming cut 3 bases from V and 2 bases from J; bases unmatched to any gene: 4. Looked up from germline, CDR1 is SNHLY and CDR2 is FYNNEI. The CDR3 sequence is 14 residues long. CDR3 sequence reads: CASSERELTYEQYF. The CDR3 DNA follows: TGTGCCAGCAGTGAGCGGGAGCTAACCTACGAGCAGTACTTC.

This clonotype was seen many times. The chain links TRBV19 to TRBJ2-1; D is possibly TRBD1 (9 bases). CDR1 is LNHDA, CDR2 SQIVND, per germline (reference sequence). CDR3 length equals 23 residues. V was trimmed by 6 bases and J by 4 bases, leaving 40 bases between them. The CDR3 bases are TGTGCCAGTAGAAGTTACTTAGGGACAGGGCGATTAGCGGGGACCGAATTATACAATGAGCAGTTCTTC. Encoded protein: CASRSYLGTGRLAGTELYNEQFF.

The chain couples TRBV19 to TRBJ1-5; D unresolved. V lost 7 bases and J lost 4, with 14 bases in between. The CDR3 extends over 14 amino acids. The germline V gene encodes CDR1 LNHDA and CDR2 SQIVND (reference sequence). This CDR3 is CASIVRASNQPQHF. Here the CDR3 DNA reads TGTGCCAGTATCGTTCGGGCCTCAAATCAGCCCCAGCATTTT. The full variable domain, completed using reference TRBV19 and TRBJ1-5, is DGGITQSPKYLFRKEGQNVTLSCEQNLNHDAMYWYRQDPGQGLRLIYYSQIVNDFQKGDIAEGYSVSREKKESFPLTVTSAQKNPTAFYLCASIVRASNQPQHFGDGTRLSIL.

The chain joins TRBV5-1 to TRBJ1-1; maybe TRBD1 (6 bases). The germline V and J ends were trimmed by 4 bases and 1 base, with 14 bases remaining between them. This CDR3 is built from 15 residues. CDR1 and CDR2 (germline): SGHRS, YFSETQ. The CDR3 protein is CASSAQGTGNTEAFF. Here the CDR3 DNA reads TGCGCCAGCAGCGCCCAGGGGACGGGGAACACTGAAGCTTTCTTT.

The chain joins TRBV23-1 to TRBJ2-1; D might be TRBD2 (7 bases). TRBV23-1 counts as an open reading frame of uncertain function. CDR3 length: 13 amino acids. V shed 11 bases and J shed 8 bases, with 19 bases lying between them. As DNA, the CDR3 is TGCGCCCGCTGTGGGGGGGCACTCCATGAGCAGTTCTTC. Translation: CARCGGALHEQFF.

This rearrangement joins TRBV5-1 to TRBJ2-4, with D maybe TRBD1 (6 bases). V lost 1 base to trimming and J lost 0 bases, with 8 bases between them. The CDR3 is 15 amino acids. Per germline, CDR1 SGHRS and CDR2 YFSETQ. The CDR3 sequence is CASSLKQGAKNIQYF. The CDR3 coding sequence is TGCGCCAGCAGCTTGAAACAGGGAGCCAAAAACATTCAGTACTTC.

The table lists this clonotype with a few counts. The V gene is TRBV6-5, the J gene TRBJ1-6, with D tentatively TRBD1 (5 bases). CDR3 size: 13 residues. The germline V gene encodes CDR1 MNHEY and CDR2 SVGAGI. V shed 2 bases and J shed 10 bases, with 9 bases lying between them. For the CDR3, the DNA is TGTGCCAGCAGTTACCTGGGGGAATCACCCCTCCACTTT. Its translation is CASSYLGESPLHF.

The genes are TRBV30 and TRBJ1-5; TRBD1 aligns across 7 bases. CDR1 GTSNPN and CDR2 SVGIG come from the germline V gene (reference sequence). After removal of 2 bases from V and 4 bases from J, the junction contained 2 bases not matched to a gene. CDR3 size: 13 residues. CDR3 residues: CAWSIQGNQPQHF. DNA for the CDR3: TGTGCCTGGAGTATACAGGGGAATCAGCCCCAGCATTTT.

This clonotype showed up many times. DNA of the CDR3: TGTGCCAGCAGCTCTGACAGGAAAGGGTCACCCCTCCACTTT. Protein: CASSSDRKGSPLHF. This chain joins TRBV28 and TRBJ1-6; D possibly corresponds to TRBD1 (6 bases). Germline V gives CDR1 MDHEN, CDR2 SYDVKM. The length of the CDR3 is 14 residues. V shed 6 bases and J shed 10 bases, with 16 bases lying between them.

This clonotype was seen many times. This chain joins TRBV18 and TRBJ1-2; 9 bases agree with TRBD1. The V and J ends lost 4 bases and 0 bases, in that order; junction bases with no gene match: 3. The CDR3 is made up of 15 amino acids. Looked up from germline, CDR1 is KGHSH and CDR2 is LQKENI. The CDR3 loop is CASSQRDRANYGYTF. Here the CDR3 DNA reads TGTGCCAGCTCACAAAGGGACAGGGCTAACTATGGCTACACCTTC.

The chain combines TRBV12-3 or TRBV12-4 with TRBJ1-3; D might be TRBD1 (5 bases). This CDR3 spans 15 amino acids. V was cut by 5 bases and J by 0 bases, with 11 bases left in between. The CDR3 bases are TGTGCCAGCAGTCGGGACGCCTACTCTGGAAACACCATATATTTT. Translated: CASSRDAYSGNTIYF.

As DNA, the CDR3 is TGCGCCAGCAGCTGGGATCTCCGGGTCAATGAGCAGTTCTTC. Translating gives CASSWDLRVNEQFF. The chain uses TRBV5-1 and TRBJ2-1; D remains ambiguous. CDR3 length: 14 amino acids. Trimming removed 3 bases from V and 6 bases from J, with 13 bases in between. Germline V gene sequence: CDR1 SGHRS, CDR2 YFSETQ.

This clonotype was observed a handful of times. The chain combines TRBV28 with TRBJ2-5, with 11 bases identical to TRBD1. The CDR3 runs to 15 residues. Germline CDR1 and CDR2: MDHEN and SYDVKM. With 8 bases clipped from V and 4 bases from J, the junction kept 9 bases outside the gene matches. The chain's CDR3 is CASVGGQGARETQYF. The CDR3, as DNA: TGTGCCAGCGTGGGAGGACAGGGGGCACGAGAGACCCAGTACTTC.

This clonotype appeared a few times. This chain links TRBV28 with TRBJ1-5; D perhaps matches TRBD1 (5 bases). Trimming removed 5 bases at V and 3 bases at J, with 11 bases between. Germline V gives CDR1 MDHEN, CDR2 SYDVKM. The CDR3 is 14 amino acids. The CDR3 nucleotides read TGTGCCAGCAGTGCAGGGTTATACAATCAGCCCCAGCATTTT. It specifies CASSAGLYNQPQHF.

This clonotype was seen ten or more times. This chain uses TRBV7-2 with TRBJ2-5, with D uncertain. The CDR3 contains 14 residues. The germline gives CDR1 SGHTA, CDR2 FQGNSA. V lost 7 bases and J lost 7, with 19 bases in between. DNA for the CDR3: TGTGCCAGCAAAAGCTTAGGCGCGGATGTGACCCAGTACTTC. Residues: CASKSLGADVTQYF.

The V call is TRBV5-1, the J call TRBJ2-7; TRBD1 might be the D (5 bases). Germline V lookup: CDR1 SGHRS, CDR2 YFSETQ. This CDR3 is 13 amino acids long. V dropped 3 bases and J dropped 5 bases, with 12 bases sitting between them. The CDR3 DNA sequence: TGCGCCAGCAGCTGGCAGGGTATCAACGAGCAGTACTTC. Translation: CASSWQGINEQYF.

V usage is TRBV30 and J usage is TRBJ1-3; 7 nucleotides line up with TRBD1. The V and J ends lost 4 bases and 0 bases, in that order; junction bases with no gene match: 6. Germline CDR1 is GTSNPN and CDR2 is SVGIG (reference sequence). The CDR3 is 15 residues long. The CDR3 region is CAWTWGDSSGNTIYF. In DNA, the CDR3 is TGTGCCTGGACGTGGGGGGACAGCTCTGGAAACACCATATATTTT.

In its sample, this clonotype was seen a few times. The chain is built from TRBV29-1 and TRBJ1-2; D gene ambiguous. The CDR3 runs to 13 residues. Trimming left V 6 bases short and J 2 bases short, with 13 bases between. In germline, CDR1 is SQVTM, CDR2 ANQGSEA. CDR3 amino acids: CSVMGGRNYGYTF. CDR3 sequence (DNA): TGCAGCGTGATGGGAGGACGGAACTATGGCTACACCTTC.

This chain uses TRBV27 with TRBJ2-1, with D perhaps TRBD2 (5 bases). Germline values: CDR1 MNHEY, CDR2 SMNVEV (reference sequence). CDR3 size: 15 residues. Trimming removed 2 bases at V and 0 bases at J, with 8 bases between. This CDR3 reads CASSLKRSSYNEQFF. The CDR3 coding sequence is TGTGCCAGCAGTTTAAAGCGGAGCTCCTACAATGAGCAGTTCTTC.

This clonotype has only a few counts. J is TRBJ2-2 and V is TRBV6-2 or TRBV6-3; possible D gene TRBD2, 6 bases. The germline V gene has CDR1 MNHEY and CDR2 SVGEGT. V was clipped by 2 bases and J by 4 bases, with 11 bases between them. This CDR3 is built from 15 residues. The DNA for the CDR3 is TGTGCCAGCAGTTACGGCGGGGACGTCACCGGGGAGCTGTTTTTT. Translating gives CASSYGGDVTGELFF.

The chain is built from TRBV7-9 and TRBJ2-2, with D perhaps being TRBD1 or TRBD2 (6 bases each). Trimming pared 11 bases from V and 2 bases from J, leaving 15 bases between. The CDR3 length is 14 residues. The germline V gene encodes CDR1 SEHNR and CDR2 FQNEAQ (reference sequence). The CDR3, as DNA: TGTGCCCGGGGGCTAGCGAGTAACACCGGGGAGCTGTTTTTT. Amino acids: CARGLASNTGELFF.

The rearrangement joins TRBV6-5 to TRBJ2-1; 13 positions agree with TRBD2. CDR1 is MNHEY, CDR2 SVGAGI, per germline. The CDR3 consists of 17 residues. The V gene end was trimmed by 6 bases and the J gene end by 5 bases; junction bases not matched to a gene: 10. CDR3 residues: CASRFGGTSGTHNEQFF. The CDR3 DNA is TGTGCCAGCAGGTTCGGAGGGACTAGCGGGACTCACAATGAGCAGTTCTTC.

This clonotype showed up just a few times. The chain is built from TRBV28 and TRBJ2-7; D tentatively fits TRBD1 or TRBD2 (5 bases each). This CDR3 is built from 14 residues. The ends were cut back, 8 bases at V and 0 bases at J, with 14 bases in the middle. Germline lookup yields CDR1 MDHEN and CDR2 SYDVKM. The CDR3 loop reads CASGGVSLSYEQYF. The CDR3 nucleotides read TGTGCCAGCGGGGGAGTTTCTCTCTCCTACGAGCAGTACTTC.

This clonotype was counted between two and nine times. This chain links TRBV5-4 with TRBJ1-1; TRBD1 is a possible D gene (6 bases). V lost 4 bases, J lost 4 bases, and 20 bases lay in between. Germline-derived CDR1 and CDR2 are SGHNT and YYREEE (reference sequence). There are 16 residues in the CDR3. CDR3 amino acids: CASSPSQMTGRTEAFF. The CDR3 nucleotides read TGTGCCAGCAGCCCCTCCCAAATGACAGGACGCACTGAAGCTTTCTTT. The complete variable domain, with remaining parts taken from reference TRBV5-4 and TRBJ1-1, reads ETGVTQSPTHLIKTRGQQVTLRCSSQSGHNTVSWYQQALGQGPQFIFQYYREEENGRGNFPPRFSGLQFPNYSSELNVNALELDDSALYLCASSPSQMTGRTEAFFGQGTRLTVV.